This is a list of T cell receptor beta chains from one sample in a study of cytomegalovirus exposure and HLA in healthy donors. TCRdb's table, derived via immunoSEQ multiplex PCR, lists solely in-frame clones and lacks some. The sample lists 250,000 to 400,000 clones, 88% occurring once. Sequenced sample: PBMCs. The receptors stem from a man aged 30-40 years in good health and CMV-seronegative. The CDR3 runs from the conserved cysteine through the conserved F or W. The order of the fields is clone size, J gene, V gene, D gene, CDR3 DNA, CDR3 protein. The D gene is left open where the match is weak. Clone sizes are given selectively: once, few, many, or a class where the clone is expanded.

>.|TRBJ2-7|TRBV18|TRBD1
TGTGCCAGCTCATCGGACAGGGTAACTGAGCAGTACTTC
CASSSDRVTEQYF
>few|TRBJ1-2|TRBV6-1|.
TGTGCCAGCACTTCCTCGGGGAGCTACACCTTC
CASTSSGSYTF
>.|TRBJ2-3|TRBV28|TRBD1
TGTGCCAGCACCCGGGGGGACAGGGGGGTGTATACGCAGTATTTT
CASTRGDRGVYTQYF
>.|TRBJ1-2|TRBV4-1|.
TGCGCCAGCAGCCAAGCTGATCGGGTGGAGGGCTACACCTTC
CASSQADRVEGYTF
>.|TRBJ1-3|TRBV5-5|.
TGTGCCAGCAGCTTGGATCCGGGAGTCACTGGAAACACCATATATTTT
CASSLDPGVTGNTIYF
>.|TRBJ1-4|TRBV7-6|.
TGTGCCAGCAGCTTAGCGGGGGGGTATAATGAAAAACTGTTTTTT
CASSLAGGYNEKLFF
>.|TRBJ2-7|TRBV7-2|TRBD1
TGTGCCAGCAGCCTCCGGACAGGGGGCCCTTACGAGCAGTACTTC
CASSLRTGGPYEQYF
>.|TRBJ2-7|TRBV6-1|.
TGTGCCAGCAGTCAGGGAACAGAAAGCCCCTACGAGCAGTACTTC
CASSQGTESPYEQYF
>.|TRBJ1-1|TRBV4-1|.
TGCGCCAGCAGCCGGTTTAGGGAGGGGAAGACTGAAGCTTTCTTT
CASSRFREGKTEAFF
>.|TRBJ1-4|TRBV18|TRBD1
TGTGCCAGCTCACCACCGGGACAGGGGGGTGAAAAACTGTTTTTT
CASSPPGQGGEKLFF
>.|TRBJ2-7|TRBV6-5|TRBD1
TGTGCCAGCAGTTCTGACAGGGGGTCTTACGAGCAGTACTTC
CASSSDRGSYEQYF
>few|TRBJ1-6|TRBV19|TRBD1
TGTGCCAGTAGTTCAACCCCGGGACAGGGGAATAATTCACCCCTCCACTTT
CASSSTPGQGNNSPLHF
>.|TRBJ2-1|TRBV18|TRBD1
TGTGCCAGCTCACGCACGACAGGGAATGAGCAGTTCTTC
CASSRTTGNEQFF
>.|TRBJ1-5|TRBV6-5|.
TGTGCCAGCAGTTTGCGATTTACAGGGCTCAATCAGCCCCAGCATTTT
CASSLRFTGLNQPQHF
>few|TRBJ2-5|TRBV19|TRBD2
TGTGCCAGTAGTTCGACTAGCGGGGGATGGGAGACCCAGTACTTC
CASSSTSGGWETQYF
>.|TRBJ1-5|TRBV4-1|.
TGCGCCAGCAGCCAAGAGGCTGGACAGATTATCTATAGCAATCAGCCCCAGCATTTT
CASSQEAGQIIYSNQPQHF
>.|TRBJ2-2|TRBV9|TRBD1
TGTGCCAGCAGCACCAGGGGGCAAAACACCGGGGAGCTGTTTTTT
CASSTRGQNTGELFF
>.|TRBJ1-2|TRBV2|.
TGTGCCAGTGGCCAGGGAATTTTAATTGGGGATGGCTACACCTTC
CASGQGILIGDGYTF
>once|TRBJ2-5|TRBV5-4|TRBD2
TGTGCCAGCAGAGTAGCGGGGGGAATCCAAGAGACCCAGTACTTC
CASRVAGGIQETQYF
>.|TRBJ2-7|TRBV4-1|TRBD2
TGCGCCAGCAGCTCTCCCGGACTAGCCCACGAGCAGTACTTC
CASSSPGLAHEQYF
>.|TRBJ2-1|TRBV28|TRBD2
TGTGCCAGCAGCCTCCTTAGCGGGGGGGCTGGAATCTACAATGAGCAGTTCTTC
CASSLLSGGAGIYNEQFF
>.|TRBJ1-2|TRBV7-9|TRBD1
TGTGCCAGCAGCTTAGGGGACACAGGGGTTCATGGCTACACCTTC
CASSLGDTGVHGYTF
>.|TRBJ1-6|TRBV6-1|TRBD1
TGTGCCAGCAGTGAAGCCAGGACAGGGACATTTGCCCTCCACTTT
CASSEARTGTFALHF
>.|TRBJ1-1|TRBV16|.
TGTGCCAGCAGCCAATCTTGGGGCCCTGGTCCAAACACTGAAGCTTTCTTT
CASSQSWGPGPNTEAFF
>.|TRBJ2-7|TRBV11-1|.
TGTGCCAGCAGCACCCGGGGGGCTTACTCCTACGAGCAGTACTTC
CASSTRGAYSYEQYF
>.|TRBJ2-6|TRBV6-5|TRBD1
TGTGCCAGCAGTTACAGGGGGCAAGGGGCCAACGTCCTGACTTTC
CASSYRGQGANVLTF
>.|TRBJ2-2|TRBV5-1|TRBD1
TGCGCCAGCAGCTTGGACAGGGGGACCGGGGAGCTGTTTTTT
CASSLDRGTGELFF
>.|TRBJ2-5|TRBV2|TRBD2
TGTGCCAGCAACACTGGGACTATGGAAGAGACCCAGTACTTC
CASNTGTMEETQYF
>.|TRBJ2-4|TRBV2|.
TGTGCCAGCAGCCGGTTAGGGGTTCTAGCCAAAAACATTCAGTACTTC
CASSRLGVLAKNIQYF
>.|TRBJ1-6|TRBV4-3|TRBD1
TGCGCCAGCAGCCAAGTTATAGGACAGGGCCTTTGGAATTCACCCCTCCACTTT
CASSQVIGQGLWNSPLHF
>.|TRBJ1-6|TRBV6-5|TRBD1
TGTGCCAGCGGAGCTATTGGACAGGGAAATTCACCCCTCCACTTT
CASGAIGQGNSPLHF
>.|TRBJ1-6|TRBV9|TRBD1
TGTGCCAGCAGCGGGACCTCGGGACAGAATTCACCCCTCCACTTT
CASSGTSGQNSPLHF
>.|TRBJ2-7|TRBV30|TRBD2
TGTGCCTGGAGTTGGACTAGCGGGGGAAAGCAGTACTTC
CAWSWTSGGKQYF
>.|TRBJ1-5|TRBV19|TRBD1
TGTGCCAGTAGTATAGGGGACAGGGGAGCGAACAATCAGCCCCAGCATTTT
CASSIGDRGANNQPQHF
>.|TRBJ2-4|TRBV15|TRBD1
TGTGCCACCAGCAGACTGGACAGGGGGCGCGATTATGGAAACATTCAGTACTTC
CATSRLDRGRDYGNIQYF
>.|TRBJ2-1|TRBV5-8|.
TGTGCCAGCAGCACGGGTTTTTACAATGAGCAGTTCTTC
CASSTGFYNEQFF
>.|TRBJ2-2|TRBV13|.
TGTGCCAGCAGCCCGTCCCCCACGGGACACTTAACCGGGGAGCTGTTTTTT
CASSPSPTGHLTGELFF
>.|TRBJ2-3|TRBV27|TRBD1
TGTGCCAGACAGGACAGGGACACAGATACGCAGTATTTT
CARQDRDTDTQYF
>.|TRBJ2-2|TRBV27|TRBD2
TGTGCCAGCAGTTTGACGGGAGGGCACACCGGGGAGCTGTTTTTT
CASSLTGGHTGELFF
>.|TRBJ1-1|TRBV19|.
TGTGCCAGTAGTATTTTACGGGAGAACACTGAAGCTTTCTTT
CASSILRENTEAFF
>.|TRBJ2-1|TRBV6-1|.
TGTGCCAGCAGTGGATTAGTGAGCTCCTACAATGAGCAGTTCTTC
CASSGLVSSYNEQFF
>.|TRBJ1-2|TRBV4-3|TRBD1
TGCGCCAGCAGCCAAACGGGACAGGGGGTGGAAGGCTACACCTTC
CASSQTGQGVEGYTF
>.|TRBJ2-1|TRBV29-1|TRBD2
TGCAGCGTTGGGACTAGCGGGGGGCCCTACAATGAGCAGTTCTTC
CSVGTSGGPYNEQFF
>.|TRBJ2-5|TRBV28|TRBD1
TGTGCCAGCAGTTTGACAGGGCGGTCAGAGACCCAGTACTTC
CASSLTGRSETQYF
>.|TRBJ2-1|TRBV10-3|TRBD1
TGTGCCATCAGCCCTGGGACAGGCTCCACCTACAATGAGCAGTTCTTC
CAISPGTGSTYNEQFF
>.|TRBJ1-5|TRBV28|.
TGTGCCAGCAGTTTCCGGAGGGGCAATCAGCCCCAGCATTTT
CASSFRRGNQPQHF
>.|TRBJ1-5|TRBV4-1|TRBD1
TGCGCCAGCAGCGTTACAGGGGGGTATCAGCCCCAGCATTTT
CASSVTGGYQPQHF
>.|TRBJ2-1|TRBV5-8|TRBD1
TGTGCCAGCAGTCGAAAGCGGTGGACAGGGAGTTTCGATGAGCAGTTCTTC
CASSRKRWTGSFDEQFF
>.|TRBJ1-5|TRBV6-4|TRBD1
TGTGCCAGCAGTCGGGACAGGAATCAGCCCCAGCATTTT
CASSRDRNQPQHF